These T cell receptor beta chains were read from a single sample in a study of graft-versus-host responses after intestinal transplantation. Assay: immunoSEQ multiplex PCR; the TCRdb copy retains only in-frame clones and omits some. The sample yields 80,000 to 100,000 clones, 75% to 90% seen once. These TCRs are of unknown antigen specificity. The sequencing used unstimulated CD8+ T cells sorted from spleen or lymph node cells, collected before intestinal transplant. Receptors originate from a human donor who received an intestinal transplant. CDR3s include the opening cysteine and the closing phenylalanine or tryptophan. The D gene is left open where the match is weak. Size is stated for part of the rows, as once, few or many counts, or as a class when the clone is expanded.

NA | TRBJ2-3 | NA | TRBV4-1 | CASSQGTTSTDTQYF | TGCGCCAGCAGCCAAGGGACTACATCCACAGATACGCAGTATTTT
NA | TRBJ2-2 | NA | TRBV7-9 | CVTTRVTNTGELFF | TGTGTAACCACTAGGGTAACCAACACCGGGGAGCTGTTTTTT
once | TRBJ2-3 | TRBD2 | TRBV7-3 | CASSLGLAGTDTQYF | TGTGCCAGCAGCCTGGGACTAGCGGGCACAGATACGCAGTATTTT
NA | TRBJ2-1 | NA | TRBV28 | CASSLGGAEQFF | TGTGCCAGCAGTTTGGGGGGGGCCGAGCAGTTCTTC
NA | TRBJ2-1 | NA | TRBV18 | CASSLLPGTRKFF | TGTGCCAGCTCCCTGCTCCCCGGGACACGGAAGTTCTTC
once | TRBJ1-1 | TRBD1 | TRBV9 | CASSVAAGGGMNTEAFF | TGTGCCAGCAGCGTAGCGGCAGGGGGGGGTATGAACACTGAAGCTTTCTTT
NA | TRBJ1-1 | NA | TRBV20-1 | CSARAEAEAFF | TGCAGTGCTAGGGCGGAGGCTGAAGCTTTCTTT
NA | TRBJ2-7 | NA | TRBV11-2 | CASSLIARGYEQYF | TGTGCCAGCAGCTTAATAGCCAGGGGCTACGAGCAGTACTTC
medium-sized | TRBJ1-6 | NA | TRBV9 | CASSEGPYNSPLHF | TGTGCCAGCAGCGAGGGACCGTATAATTCACCCCTCCACTTT
NA | TRBJ2-3 | TRBD2 | TRBV5-1 | CASSFPTLAVQSTDTQYF | TGCGCCAGCAGCTTTCCAACACTAGCGGTTCAAAGCACAGATACGCAGTATTTT
NA | TRBJ1-1 | NA | TRBV4-2 | CASSQGVMNTEAFF | TGTGCCAGCAGCCAAGGGGTTATGAACACTGAAGCTTTCTTT